Shown below are 26 T cell receptor beta chains from a single sample sequenced in a study of CD8 T cells in ankylosing spondylitis. TCRdb passed the 5' RACE reads through MiXCR, listing each CDR3 protein once. The data show about 7,900 distinct CDR3 sequences, about 3.9% seen once. Sequenced sample: blood, either unsorted or a sorted T cell fraction (not recorded which). These receptors came from a female donor with ankylosing spondylitis or in good health (not recorded which).

This clonotype was picked up many times. This chain links TRBV9 with TRBJ1-4; tentative D call: TRBD1 (6 bases). The V gene lost 2 bases and the J gene lost 8 bases, with 16 bases spanning the gap. The CDR3 runs 15 residues. Per germline, CDR1 SGDLS and CDR2 YYNGEE. The CDR3 nucleotides read TGTGCCAGCAGCGTGGCGGGGGGGCTAGGGGAAAAACTGTTTTTT. Amino acids: CASSVAGGLGEKLFF.

The chain has TRBV9 and TRBJ2-7, with TRBD2 identical over 10 bases. This CDR3 contains 16 residues. Trimming took 0 bases from V and 2 from J; bases not matched to a gene: 5. Germline V gene lookup returns CDR1 SGDLS and CDR2 YYNGEE. CDR3 DNA: TGTGCCAGCAGCGTAGGAGCTAGCGGGGGTGCCTACGAGCAGTACTTC. It specifies CASSVGASGGAYEQYF.

Relative to its sample, this clonotype is medium-sized (0.01 to 0.1%). The V gene is TRBV9, the J gene TRBJ1-1; D is unresolved. Germline V gene sequence: CDR1 SGDLS, CDR2 YYNGEE. The CDR3 is 14 amino acids. V was shortened by 3 bases and J by 11 bases, with 20 bases between the two germline ends. This chain's CDR3 is CASSGAERAGSAFF. CDR3 sequence (DNA): TGTGCCAGCAGCGGGGCTGAGAGGGCAGGAAGTGCTTTCTTT.

The sample holds a few counts of this clonotype. The rearrangement joins TRBV9 to TRBJ2-2; 8 bases fit TRBD2. CDR1 is SGDLS and CDR2 is YYNGEE in the germline V gene. V was pared by 4 bases and J by 5 bases, with 10 bases of the junction left unmatched. The CDR3 length is 16 residues. DNA for the CDR3: TGTGCCAGCAGCCCCGCGGGGGGCCCTGGGACCGGGGAGCTGTTTTTT. This codes for CASSPAGGPGTGELFF. The full variable domain, rest sourced from reference TRBV9 and TRBJ2-2, is DSGVTQTPKHLITATGQRVTLRCSPRSGDLSVYWYQQSLDQGLQFLIQYYNGEERAKGNILERFSAQQFPDLHSELNLSSLELGDSALYFCASSPAGGPGTGELFFGEGSRLTVL.

The V gene is TRBV9, the J gene TRBJ1-2; 7 bases map to TRBD1. Germline V gene data show CDR1 as SGDLS and CDR2 as YYNGEE. With 4 bases clipped from V and 4 bases from J, the junction kept 19 bases outside the gene matches. CDR3 length: 18 residues. The CDR3 DNA sequence: TGTGCCAGCAGCCCCACGGAAGGGGGCGCGGGTTTCACCTATGGCTACACCTTC. Amino acids: CASSPTEGGAGFTYGYTF.

This clonotype was seen many times. The genes are TRBV9 and TRBJ2-4; TRBD2 aligns across 7 bases. The CDR3 runs to 15 residues. Per germline, CDR1 SGDLS and CDR2 YYNGEE. V lost 4 bases, J lost 3 bases, and 7 bases stayed unmatched. The CDR3 coding sequence is TGTGCCAGCAGCCCCCCTCTAGCGGACAAAAACATTCAGTACTTC. Translated: CASSPPLADKNIQYF. The full variable domain, completed using reference TRBV9 and TRBJ2-4, is DSGVTQTPKHLITATGQRVTLRCSPRSGDLSVYWYQQSLDQGLQFLIQYYNGEERAKGNILERFSAQQFPDLHSELNLSSLELGDSALYFCASSPPLADKNIQYFGAGTRLSVL.

This sequence joins TRBV9 and TRBJ2-2, with TRBD1 matching 7 bases. Germline values: CDR1 SGDLS, CDR2 YYNGEE. The CDR3 spans 13 residues. V dropped 1 base and J dropped 6; count of bases not matched to a gene: 0. CDR3 sequence (DNA): TGTGCCAGCAGCGTACAGGGGGCCGGGGAGCTGTTTTTT. It is translated as CASSVQGAGELFF.

In its sample, this clonotype ranks as medium-sized. The V call is TRBV9, the J call TRBJ1-3; D gene ambiguous. Germline V lookup: CDR1 SGDLS, CDR2 YYNGEE. The CDR3 is 15 amino acids. With 0 bases removed from V and 0 bases from J, the gap between germline ends came to 7 bases. CDR3 nucleotide sequence: TGTGCCAGCAGCGTAGGCAAGAGCTCTGGAAACACCATATATTTT. It is translated as CASSVGKSSGNTIYF.

This clonotype was found many times. CDR3 DNA sequence: TGTGCCAGCAGCGAGGGGGGGACCCCTGGTGAAAAACTGTTTTTT. This sequence encodes CASSEGGTPGEKLFF. The chain uses TRBV9 and TRBJ1-4; TRBD1 is a possible D gene (6 bases). Germline V lookup: CDR1 SGDLS, CDR2 YYNGEE. There are 15 residues in the CDR3. The V and J ends lost 3 bases and 7 bases respectively, with 16 bases between them.

The gene calls are TRBV12-2 and TRBJ2-2; TRBD1 was called by the table and not checked on the DNA. TRBV12-2 is a recognized pseudogene. CDR3 length equals 14 residues. CDR3 loop: CASPRGGRSGELFF. DNA of the CDR3: TGTGCAAGTCCTAGGGGGGGGCGAAGCGGGGAGCTGTTTTTT.

By frequency in the sample, this clonotype is medium-sized. J is TRBJ2-1 and V is TRBV9, with TRBD2 as a possible D gene (7 bases). V was trimmed by 3 bases and J by 3 bases, leaving 13 bases between them. This CDR3 is 15 amino acids long. The V gene's germline CDR1 is SGDLS and CDR2 YYNGEE. CDR3 nucleotides: TGTGCCAGCAGCGATTCAGGGGAGGGCTACAATGAGCAGTTCTTC. This encodes CASSDSGEGYNEQFF. Filled out from reference TRBV9 and TRBJ2-1, the complete variable domain reads DSGVTQTPKHLITATGQRVTLRCSPRSGDLSVYWYQQSLDQGLQFLIQYYNGEERAKGNILERFSAQQFPDLHSELNLSSLELGDSALYFCASSDSGEGYNEQFFGPGTRLTVL.

This clonotype was seen ten or more times. V is TRBV9 and J is TRBJ2-7, with a weak D call TRBD2 (6 bases). This CDR3 has 14 amino acids. V was shortened by 3 bases and J by 7 bases, with 17 bases between the two germline ends. Per germline, CDR1 SGDLS and CDR2 YYNGEE. Here the CDR3 DNA reads TGTGCCAGCAGCGCGGGGACTGTCTCAGGGGAGCAGTACTTC. It codes for CASSAGTVSGEQYF.

This clonotype is labeled as medium-sized. This chain connects TRBV9 to TRBJ1-6, with a possible D match to TRBD1 (5 bases). This CDR3 is built from 15 residues. V was trimmed by 0 bases and J by 7 bases, leaving 11 bases between them. CDR1 SGDLS and CDR2 YYNGEE come from the germline V gene. CDR3 protein: CASSVGGTGNSPLHF. For the CDR3, the DNA is TGTGCCAGCAGCGTAGGAGGGACTGGGAATTCACCCCTCCACTTT.

By share, this clonotype ranks as medium-sized. The V and J genes are TRBV9 and TRBJ1-1; the D gene is possibly TRBD1 (6 bases). Deletions cut 4 bases from V and 4 bases from J, with 17 bases between. Germline CDR1 reads SGDLS; CDR2 reads YYNGEE. This CDR3 region has 15 residues. CDR3 loop: CASSPDIKGGTEAFF. The CDR3 bases are TGTGCCAGCAGCCCGGACATTAAAGGGGGCACTGAAGCTTTCTTT.

This clonotype has a count of ten or more. This sequence joins TRBV9 and TRBJ2-3, with no clear D. The CDR3 consists of 12 residues. Per the germline V gene, CDR1 is SGDLS and CDR2 is YYNGEE. Trimming removed 4 bases at V and 10 bases at J, with 13 bases between. Here the CDR3 DNA reads TGTGCCAGCAGCCCCACCGGCCGTGCGCAGTATTTT. This sequence encodes CASSPTGRAQYF.

This clonotype is labeled large. This chain connects TRBV9 to TRBJ1-1, with D hard to call. The CDR3 consists of 14 residues. Trimming pared 3 bases from V and 1 base from J, leaving 10 bases between. Per the germline V gene, CDR1 is SGDLS and CDR2 is YYNGEE. CDR3 sequence: CASSDPAGNTEAFF. The DNA for the CDR3 is TGTGCCAGCAGCGATCCTGCGGGGAACACTGAAGCTTTCTTT.

This clonotype was detected many times. In DNA form, the CDR3 reads TGTGCCAGCAGCGGCAACATCTTCTTGAACACTGAAGCTTTCTTT. As protein: CASSGNIFLNTEAFF. This chain uses TRBV9 with TRBJ1-1; D is ambiguous. Between the trimmed V and J ends, which lost 3 bases and 0 bases, there was a span of 12 bases. The CDR3 is made up of 15 amino acids. Germline CDR1 and CDR2: SGDLS and YYNGEE.

This clonotype is deemed medium-sized. The V gene is TRBV9, the J gene TRBJ2-1, with a weak D call TRBD2 (6 bases). Germline CDR1 is SGDLS and CDR2 is YYNGEE. V lost 4 bases and J 4 bases, leaving 15 bases between the germline ends. The CDR3 covers 15 residues. The CDR3 loop reads CASSYTGLTYNEQFF. The CDR3 nucleotides are TGTGCCAGCAGCTACACGGGACTTACATACAATGAGCAGTTCTTC.

In regard to this clonotype: A much bigger clone sits one base away, suggesting this may be a read error. This chain joins TRBV9 and TRBJ2-5; TRBD1 is a possible D gene (5 bases). The CDR3 has 14 amino acids. Germline V gives CDR1 SGDLS, CDR2 YYNGEE. The ends were cut back, 4 bases at V and 5 bases at J, with 15 bases in the middle. The CDR3 nucleotides read TGTGCCAGCAGCATACACAGGACGCCGGAGACCCAGTACTTC. Its protein product is CASSIHRTPETQYF.

This clonotype was seen repeatedly, ten times or more. The chain employs TRBV9 and TRBJ1-6, with D perhaps TRBD1 (5 bases). Germline CDR1 is SGDLS and CDR2 is YYNGEE. Trimming stripped 7 bases from V and 0 bases from J, with 11 bases between. The CDR3 consists of 15 residues. The CDR3 here is CASSQQGSYNSPLHF. The DNA for the CDR3 is TGTGCCAGCTCTCAGCAGGGCTCCTATAATTCACCCCTCCACTTT.

The chain has TRBV9 and TRBJ2-1; TRBD2 matches 9 bases. V dropped 0 bases and J dropped 7; count of bases not matched to a gene: 8. CDR3 length: 16 amino acids. Germline V gives CDR1 SGDLS, CDR2 YYNGEE. The CDR3 region has the DNA TGTGCCAGCAGCGTAGAAGGCGGGGGGGCTGGGAATGAGCAGTTCTTC. Its translation is CASSVEGGGAGNEQFF.

This clonotype has at least ten counts. Here the CDR3 reads CASSLELQGEQYF. The CDR3 DNA is TGTGCCAGCAGTTTAGAGTTGCAGGGGGAGCAGTACTTC. The chain joins TRBV28 to TRBJ2-7, with TRBD1 as a possible D gene (6 bases). The germline V gene has CDR1 MDHEN and CDR2 SYDVKM. V gave up 2 bases and J gave up 7 bases, with 12 bases separating them. The CDR3 spans 13 residues.

By its share, this clonotype is medium-sized. The V call is TRBV9, the J call TRBJ2-1; 9 bases line up with TRBD1. V lost 3 bases, J lost 6 bases, and 4 bases stayed unmatched. Germline values: CDR1 SGDLS, CDR2 YYNGEE. CDR3 length: 14 amino acids. CDR3 in amino acids: CASSARDRVNEQFF. Here the CDR3 DNA reads TGTGCCAGCAGCGCGCGGGACAGGGTCAATGAGCAGTTCTTC.

This clonotype was recorded many times. The chain carries TRBV9 and TRBJ2-2; possibly TRBD1 for D (6 bases). Between the trimmed V and J ends, which lost 0 bases and 0 bases, there was a span of 9 bases. Germline CDR1 and CDR2: SGDLS and YYNGEE. The CDR3 loop spans 16 amino acids. The DNA for the CDR3 is TGTGCCAGCAGCGTAGGACAGGCTCCGAACACCGGGGAGCTGTTTTTT. Protein product: CASSVGQAPNTGELFF.

This clonotype occurred a few times. The chain has TRBV9 and TRBJ2-5; TRBD2 might be the D (6 bases). V was pared by 0 bases and J by 2 bases, with 14 bases between. Germline V gives CDR1 SGDLS, CDR2 YYNGEE. The CDR3 runs to 16 residues. The CDR3 DNA is TGTGCCAGCAGCGTAGAAGGAGGGAGCTCACAAGAGACCCAGTACTTC. Translating gives CASSVEGGSSQETQYF.

By frequency in the sample, this clonotype is medium-sized (0.01 to 0.1%). The genes are TRBV9 and TRBJ1-1, with 10 bases matching TRBD1. After removal of 4 bases from V and 4 bases from J, the junction contained 1 base not matched to a gene. This CDR3 has 13 amino acids. Germline CDR1 and CDR2: SGDLS and YYNGEE. The CDR3 DNA reads TGTGCCAGCAGCCGGACAGGGGGCACTGAAGCTTTCTTT. This sequence encodes CASSRTGGTEAFF.